This TCR beta chain was recorded in a study of human versus mouse CDR3 diversity and MHC coevolution. Study-level findings and limits: Mice had fewer CDR3 deletions and insertions than humans on average. Over 5 MHC II alleles selected the human T cells. The lowest clonal inequality scores came from two of three human donors.

Libraries were prepared by immunoSEQ multiplex PCR; TCRdb keeps only in-frame clonotypes and omits some of them. The profile covers around 77,000 clones, with less than 95% appearing a single time and around 0.15% taken by the ten largest. Regarding this clone: Its antigen is unidentified.

CDR3 size: 13 residues. Germline assignment: CDR1 MNHNY and CDR2 SVGAGI (reference sequence). Trimming cost V 6 bases and J 7 bases, with 16 bases left between them. The gene calls are TRBV6-6 and TRBJ2-7, with D possibly matching TRBD2 (7 bases). This clonotype was sampled from a person between 25 and 75 years old in good health. The sample comprised naive CD4+ T cells from blood. This sample's subset: CD45RO-negative CD62L-positive naive CD4 T cells. The CDR3 DNA follows: TGTGCCAGCAGCCGGGGGGCTAGTCGGGAGCAGTACTTC. Encoded protein: CASSRGASREQYF.